The text below deals with one T cell receptor (beta chain). Sequenced by immunoSEQ multiplex PCR; TCRdb stores in-frame clones only, minus some. Here the sample spans 75,000 to 100,000 clones, about 85% being singletons. Germline V CDR1 and CDR2: SGHRS, YFSETQ. With 3 bases clipped from V and 3 bases from J, the junction kept 6 bases outside the gene matches. The CDR3 extends over 16 amino acids. These data are taken from a study of blood T cell repertoires in COVID-19. Study details: Material from acute and convalescent COVID-19 was sourced from the United States, Italy and Spain. The cDNA or gDNA used as material had been derived from T cells, B-cell-depleted T cells, or PBMCs.

The sequencing sample was made of peripheral blood. This chain links TRBV5-1 with TRBJ2-1, with TRBD1 matching 10 bases. The receptor's source is a man between 65 and 85 years old with acute or convalescent COVID-19. CDR3 in DNA: TGCGCCAGCAGCTCCTCCGGGACAGGGGTCTACAATGAGCAGTTCTTC. Its protein is CASSSSGTGVYNEQFF. Together with reference TRBV5-1 and TRBJ2-1, the CDR3 gives the full variable domain: KAGVTQTPRYLIKTRGQQVTLSCSPISGHRSVSWYQQTPGQGLQFLFEYFSETQRNKGNFPGRFSGRQFSNSRSEMNVSTLELGDSALYLCASSSSGTGVYNEQFFGPGTRLTVL.